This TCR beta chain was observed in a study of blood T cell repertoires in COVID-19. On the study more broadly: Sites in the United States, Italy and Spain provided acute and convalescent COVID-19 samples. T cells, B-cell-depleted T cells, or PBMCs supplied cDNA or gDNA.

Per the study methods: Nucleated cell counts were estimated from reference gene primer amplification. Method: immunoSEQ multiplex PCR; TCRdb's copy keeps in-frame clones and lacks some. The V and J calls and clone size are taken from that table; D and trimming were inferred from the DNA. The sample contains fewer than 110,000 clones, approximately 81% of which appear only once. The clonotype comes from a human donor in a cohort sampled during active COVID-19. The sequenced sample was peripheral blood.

The CDR3 spells CASSLGLYNEQFF. Here the CDR3 DNA reads TGTGCCAGCAGCTTGGGTCTTTACAATGAGCAGTTCTTC. V gene TRBV5-6 combines with J gene TRBJ2-1; D remains unclear. This CDR3 region has 13 residues. Germline V gene sequence: CDR1 SGHDT, CDR2 YYEEEE. V dropped 0 bases and J dropped 4 bases, with 5 bases sitting between them.